These T cell receptor beta chains were read from a single sample in a study of CD8 T cells in ankylosing spondylitis. Via MiXCR, TCRdb re-called the 5' RACE reads, giving one row per CDR3 protein. The profile shows tens of thousands of distinct CDR3 sequences, about 5.6% of them singletons. The sample taken for sequencing was blood, either unsorted or a sorted T cell fraction (not recorded which). These receptors all come from a female donor with ankylosing spondylitis or in good health (not recorded which). Both conserved end residues are part of each CDR3. The D gene is left open where the match is weak. Rows may omit the clone size; those that give it use once, few, many or a size class.

>TRBD1|TRBJ2-5|many|TRBV9
CASSVDPGQEETQYF
TGTGCCAGCAGCGTAGATCCGGGACAGGAAGAGACCCAGTACTTC
>.|TRBJ2-1|few|TRBV9
CASSARQRGDNEQFF
TGTGCCAGCAGCGCTAGACAACGAGGGGACAATGAGCAGTTCTTC
>TRBD2|TRBJ2-1|.|TRBV9
CASSLGTSGVNEQFF
TGTGCCAGCAGCCTCGGGACTAGCGGGGTCAATGAGCAGTTCTTC
>TRBD1|TRBJ2-5|many|TRBV9
CASSVEGQGKETQYF
TGTGCCAGCAGCGTCGAAGGACAGGGCAAAGAGACCCAGTACTTC
>.|TRBJ1-2|medium-sized|TRBV9
CASSLVARGYGYTF
TGTGCCAGCAGTCTAGTCGCGAGAGGCTATGGCTACACCTTC
>.|TRBJ2-7|many|TRBV9
CASSPGPGAYEQYF
TGTGCCAGCAGCCCCGGTCCGGGGGCGTACGAGCAGTACTTC
>.|TRBJ2-2|few|TRBV9
CASRKGGVNTGELFF
TGTGCCAGCAGAAAAGGGGGGGTGAACACCGGGGAGCTGTTTTTT
>.|TRBJ1-1|many|TRBV21-1
CASSKEYRRGHMNTEAFF
TGTGCCAGCAGCAAAGAGTACCGTAGAGGCCATATGAACACTGAAGCTTTCTTT
>.|TRBJ2-1|many|TRBV9
CASSPSFSEQFF
TGTGCCAGCAGCCCCTCATTCAGCGAGCAGTTCTTC
>TRBD1|TRBJ1-1|many|TRBV9
CASSVATGPNTEAFF
TGTGCCAGCAGCGTGGCGACAGGGCCGAACACTGAAGCTTTCTTT
>TRBD1|TRBJ2-5|.|TRBV9
CASSPRDRGPQETQYF
TGTGCCAGCAGCCCCCGGGACAGGGGACCCCAAGAGACCCAGTACTTC
>.|TRBJ2-7|.|TRBV9
CASSDNSYEQYF
TGTGCCAGCAGCGACAACTCCTACGAGCAGTACTTC
>TRBD1|TRBJ2-7|many|TRBV9
CASSVTGQAYEQYF
TGTGCCAGCAGCGTAACGGGACAGGCCTACGAGCAGTACTTC
>TRBD2|TRBJ2-3|medium-sized|TRBV9
CASSAGLAVTDTQYF
TGTGCCAGCAGCGCAGGACTAGCGGTCACAGATACGCAGTATTTT
>.|TRBJ2-3|many|TRBV9
CASSVGGAYTDTQYF
TGTGCCAGCAGCGTGGGGGGGGCTTACACAGATACGCAGTATTTT
>TRBD2|TRBJ2-2|many|TRBV9
CASSVGRLAGGTGELFF
TGTGCCAGCAGCGTAGGGCGGCTAGCGGGAGGCACCGGGGAGCTGTTTTTT
>.|TRBJ1-1|many|TRBV9
CASSVHQGITEAFF
TGTGCCAGCAGCGTCCATCAGGGAATCACTGAAGCTTTCTTT
>TRBD1|TRBJ2-5|many|TRBV9
CASSVRGQVQETQYF
TGTGCCAGCAGCGTAAGGGGACAGGTCCAAGAGACCCAGTACTTC
>.|TRBJ1-6|medium-sized|TRBV9
CASSVAPNLSGDNSPLHF
TGTGCCAGCAGCGTAGCTCCCAATTTGTCGGGAGATAATTCACCCCTCCACTTT
>.|TRBJ1-2|many|TRBV9
CASSPSRGGRDGYTF
TGTGCCAGCAGCCCCTCCCGGGGGGGGCGTGATGGCTACACCTTC
>.|TRBJ2-7|.|TRBV9
CASSVGASESQYF
TGTGCCAGCAGCGTAGGTGCCTCTGAGTCCCAGTACTTC
>.|TRBJ2-1|many|TRBV9
CASSVENPKGEQFF
TGTGCCAGCAGCGTAGAAAATCCAAAAGGTGAGCAGTTCTTC
>TRBD2|TRBJ2-3|many|TRBV9
CASSYSTGGGDTQYF
TGTGCCAGCAGCTATTCTACGGGGGGGGGAGATACGCAGTATTTT
>.|TRBJ2-3|many|TRBV9
CASSVLISSDTQYF
TGTGCCAGCAGCGTCTTAATATCCTCAGATACGCAGTATTTT
>TRBD2|TRBJ2-4|many|TRBV9
CASSPWEGSKNIQYF
TGTGCCAGCAGCCCTTGGGAGGGTTCCAAAAACATTCAGTACTTC
>TRBD2|TRBJ2-1|many|TRBV9
CASSVSENSGRANEQFF
TGTGCCAGCAGCGTTTCTGAAAATAGCGGGAGGGCCAACGAGCAGTTCTTC
>.|TRBJ2-3|.|TRBV9
CASSTAYADTQYF
TGTGCCAGCAGCACTGCGTATGCAGATACGCAGTATTTT